The clone carrying this TCR beta chain was detected only once. These data are taken from a study of blood T cell repertoires in COVID-19. Overall study context: Acute-phase and convalescent COVID-19 samples originated in the United States, Italy and Spain. Sample material is recorded as cDNA or gDNA derived from T cells, B-cell-depleted T cells, or PBMCs.

As handled by the study authors: How many nucleated cells were present was estimated from reference gene primer amplification. Clones were sequenced by immunoSEQ multiplex PCR, and TCRdb holds only the in-frame ones, with some missing. The V and J calls and the clone size are those of that table, but D and trimming were determined from the DNA. The sample lists fewer than 180,000 clones, around 87% seen once, with about 4.2% in the top ten. The receptor comes from a woman aged 60-75 years with active or convalescent COVID-19. The source material was peripheral blood.

The CDR3 sequence is CASSSTYEQYF. The CDR3 DNA follows: TGTGCCAGCAGCTCAACCTACGAGCAGTACTTC. The rearrangement joins TRBV5-6 to TRBJ2-7; no clear D gene. Germline lookup yields CDR1 SGHDT and CDR2 YYEEEE. This CDR3 is built from 11 residues. V was pared by 3 bases and J by 2 bases, with 3 bases between.